The 10 T cell receptor beta chains below come from one sample, sequenced in a study of blood T cells in healthy people across ages. With a J-beta primer mix and a sample-barcoded 5' primer, a second PCR ran about 6 to 11 cycles. TCRdb reprocessed the 5' RACE reads via MiXCR and lists one record per CDR3 protein. The sample has over 600,000 distinct CDR3 sequences, less than 60% seen once. The specimen was blood. Source of these receptors: a man older than 75 in good health.

As to this clonotype: An end of the junction differs from the germline gene, which may be a read error. V and J are TRBV5-5 and TRBJ2-5, with D tentatively TRBD1 (6 bases). The CDR3 has 15 amino acids. Germline assignment: CDR1 SGHKS and CDR2 YYEKEE (reference sequence). The CDR3 coding sequence is TGTGCCAGCAGCTGGGGGCTAGGACAGCAAGAGGCCCAGTACTTC. Encoded protein: CASSWGLGQQEAQYF.

This clonotype was detected many times. This chain uses TRBV7-2 with TRBJ2-4, with TRBD1 as a possible D gene (7 bases). Trimming left V 5 bases short and J 6 bases short, with 20 bases between. The CDR3 consists of 16 residues. Germline V gene lookup returns CDR1 SGHTA and CDR2 FQGNSA. The CDR3 DNA follows: TGTGCCAGCAGCCCCATGAACAGGGGACTCAGAAACATTCAGTACTTC. Its protein product is CASSPMNRGLRNIQYF.

The V gene is TRBV10-2, the J gene TRBJ2-1; 7 nucleotides match TRBD2. The CDR3 sequence is 13 residues long. The ends lost 5 bases at V and 13 bases at J; junction bases unmatched: 11. Looked up from germline, CDR1 is WSHSY and CDR2 is SAAADI. The CDR3 coding sequence is TGCGCCAGCAGTCGGGGGACGCGGGAGACCCAGTTCTTC. It is translated as CASSRGTRETQFF.

The gene calls are TRBV24-1 and TRBJ1-5; D ambiguous. The CDR3 sequence is 12 residues long. Trimming shortened V by 4 bases and J by 6 bases, and 6 bases separated the two germline ends. In germline, CDR1 is KGHDR, CDR2 SFDVKD. The CDR3 spells CATSESAQPQHF. The DNA for the CDR3 is TGTGCCACCAGTGAGTCGGCTCAGCCCCAGCATTTT.

On this clonotype: A much larger clone sits a single nucleotide away, making a read error possible. This chain connects TRBV2 to TRBJ2-3; 12 bases match TRBD2. Looked up from germline, CDR1 is SNHLY and CDR2 is FYNNEI. The V and J ends lost 4 bases and 2 bases, in that order; junction bases with no gene match: 1. The CDR3 length is 15 residues. CDR3 sequence: CASSGTSGDTDTQYF. CDR3 nucleotide sequence: TGTGCCAGCAGTGGGACTAGCGGGGACACAGATACGCAGTATTTT.

This clonotype was counted only a few times. The chain combines TRBV7-2 with TRBJ2-3; a weak D match, TRBD1 (6 bases). The V gene lost 1 base and the J gene lost 0 bases, with 14 bases spanning the gap. Germline values: CDR1 SGHTA, CDR2 FQGNSA. The CDR3 spans 17 residues. CDR3 coding DNA: TGTGCCAGCAGCTTAGTGGCAGGGCAGGGGAGCACAGATACGCAGTATTTT. This gives the protein CASSLVAGQGSTDTQYF.

Remarks on this clonotype: An end of the junction differs from the germline gene, which may be a read error. The rearrangement uses TRBV25-1 and TRBJ2-1; 7 nucleotides match TRBD1. CDR1 and CDR2 from the germline V gene are MGHDK and SYGVNS. The CDR3 has 13 residues. DNA for the CDR3: TGTGTCAGCAGTGAAGAGGGGGCCAATGAGCAGTTCTTC. Translating it yields CVSSEEGANEQFF.

The chain carries TRBV12-3 or TRBV12-4 and TRBJ2-1; D not certain. CDR3 length equals 13 residues. Trimming left V 6 bases short and J 11 bases short, with 17 bases between. CDR3 in DNA: TGTGCCAGCAGCCCCCCGGCTACGAATAAGCAGTTCTTC. It yields the protein CASSPPATNKQFF.

The chain links TRBV4-1 to TRBJ2-5; D unclear. The end of the DNA fits TRBJ2-7 better, so the J call may be wrong. CDR1 MGHRA and CDR2 YSYEKL come from the germline V gene. The CDR3 length is 13 residues. The CDR3 reads CASSHWSGLEQYF. In DNA form, the CDR3 reads TGCGCCAGCAGCCACTGGAGTGGCCTCGAGCAGTACTTC.

The sample holds a few counts of this clonotype. This may be a read error: a much more frequent sequence differs by one nucleotide. This chain links TRBV12-3 or TRBV12-4 with TRBJ2-5; D is perhaps TRBD2 (6 bases). This CDR3 comprises 15 residues. The germline V and J ends were trimmed by 3 bases and 0 bases, with 11 bases remaining between them. CDR3 sequence reads: CASSFVRGNQETQYF. The CDR3 nucleotides read TGTGCCAGCAGTTTTGTCCGGGGGAACCAAGAGACCCAGTACTTC.